This T cell receptor beta chain originates from a study of T-cell reconstitution after alpha-beta-depleted transplantation in children. Whole-study results and caveats: When one year had passed after transplant, most T-cell counts and diversity came from newly produced T cells. It was reported that alpha-beta T cells came from several hundred expanded graft clones (about two months after transplant). Certain patients had high TCRbeta diversity at day 60, and it came from recipient T cells and thymic progenitors that survived.

After removal of 8 bases from V and 6 bases from J, the junction contained 7 bases not matched to a gene. Germline CDR1 WSHSY, CDR2 SAAADI. The CDR3 totals 14 residues. For TCRbeta, the library was prepared with unique molecular identifiers. One entry per CDR3 protein results from TCRdb running MiXCR on the PCR reads. The sample consists of about 980,000 distinct CDR3 sequences, roughly 29% of them appearing once. As regards this clonotype: Its target is unknown.

V gene TRBV10-2 combines with J gene TRBJ1-5, with 10 nucleotides matching TRBD1. Sequenced material: PBMCs, mostly from graft donor cells, taken 360 days after TCRalphabeta/CD19-depleted stem cell transplant. The sequence derives from a boy younger than two who had a stem cell transplant for SCID, so the T cells may come from the graft donor. The CDR3 DNA follows: TGCGCCAGCGGGGACAGGGGAAGGCGTCAGCCCCAGCATTTT. Protein: CASGDRGRRQPQHF.